Listed here are 13 T cell receptor beta chains from one sample, sequenced in a study of blood T cell repertoires in COVID-19. This table comes from immunoSEQ multiplex PCR, and its TCRdb copy is limited to in-frame clones, with some not included. The table includes roughly 200,000 clones, around 84% detected once. Sequencing was done on a sample of peripheral blood. All receptors derive from a woman of 80 years or more with COVID-19, enrolled during active disease.

This chain links TRBV5-4 with TRBJ2-7; TRBD1 matches at 11 bases. CDR3 length: 14 residues. V lost 3 bases, J lost 6 bases, and 5 bases stayed unmatched. Germline V lookup: CDR1 SGHNT, CDR2 YYREEE (reference sequence). The CDR3: CASSYGQGASEQYF. Written as DNA, the CDR3 is TGTGCCAGCAGCTACGGACAGGGGGCCTCCGAGCAGTACTTC.

This clone was observed a few times. This chain links TRBV18 with TRBJ2-7, with 8 bases that match TRBD1. The CDR3 consists of 14 residues. V was pared by 6 bases and J by 4 bases, with 8 bases of the junction left unmatched. Germline V gene data show CDR1 as KGHSH and CDR2 as LQKENI. CDR3 loop: CASSPGQGNYEQYV. The CDR3, as DNA: TGTGCCAGCTCCCCCGGACAGGGTAATTACGAGCAGTACGTC.

CDR3 sequence reads: CSVEWGTRPGPAFF. CDR3 nucleotide sequence: TGCAGCGTTGAATGGGGGACACGACCCGGCCCTGCTTTCTTT. The V and J genes are TRBV29-1 and TRBJ1-1; perhaps TRBD1 as D (6 bases). V was pared by 2 bases and J by 11 bases, with 21 bases between. CDR3 size: 14 residues. From germline, CDR1 is SQVTM and CDR2 ANQGSEA.

The chain couples TRBV6-5 to TRBJ2-7; 7 positions agree with TRBD1. The CDR3 spans 15 residues. Germline CDR1 is MNHEY and CDR2 is SVGAGI. V was clipped by 6 bases and J by 0 bases; unmatched bases: 8. The CDR3 bases are TGTGCCAGCAGGTCGGGACAGTCACCCTCCTACGAGCAGTACGTC. Residues: CASRSGQSPSYEQYV.

V is TRBV27 and J is TRBJ1-1, with 9 bases aligning to TRBD1. Germline V CDR1 and CDR2: MNHEY, SMNVEV (reference sequence). This CDR3 has 14 amino acids. The V and J ends lost 7 bases and 4 bases, in that order; junction bases with no gene match: 7. CDR3 nucleotide sequence: TGTGCCAGCAAGAACAGGGGGCGATCCACTGAAGCTTTCTTT. Protein product: CASKNRGRSTEAFF.

The chain employs TRBV6-6 and TRBJ1-3, with D tentatively TRBD1 (5 bases). This CDR3 contains 13 residues. V was trimmed by 7 bases and J by 2 bases, leaving 9 bases between them. Germline V gene data show CDR1 as MNHNY and CDR2 as SVGAGI (reference sequence). The CDR3 spells CASTQTAGNTIYF. In DNA form, the CDR3 reads TGTGCCAGCACCCAGACAGCTGGAAACACCATATATTTT.

The CDR3 reads CASSLAVDYGYTF. The CDR3, as DNA: TGTGCCAGCAGTTTGGCAGTTGACTATGGCTACACCTTC. This chain connects TRBV12-3 or TRBV12-4 to TRBJ1-2; D is ambiguous. Trimming removed 3 bases at V and 3 bases at J, with 8 bases between. CDR3 length: 13 residues.

J is TRBJ1-3 and V is TRBV9; D might be TRBD1 (5 bases). The CDR3 runs to 17 residues. Germline loops: CDR1 SGDLS, CDR2 YYNGEE. Trimming pared 0 bases from V and 2 bases from J, leaving 15 bases between. The CDR3: CASSVGLPGGAGNTIYF. The CDR3 region has the DNA TGTGCCAGCAGCGTAGGTCTCCCGGGGGGAGCTGGAAACACCATATATTTT. Drawing the rest from reference TRBV9 and TRBJ1-3, the complete variable domain is DSGVTQTPKHLITATGQRVTLRCSPRSGDLSVYWYQQSLDQGLQFLIQYYNGEERAKGNILERFSAQQFPDLHSELNLSSLELGDSALYFCASSVGLPGGAGNTIYFGEGSWLTVV.

Notes on this clone: Other DNA sequences within the sample encode an identical CDR3. J is TRBJ1-5 and V is TRBV19; D is uncertain. CDR3 length: 14 residues. The germline V and J ends were trimmed by 3 bases and 3 bases, with 9 bases remaining between them. CDR1 and CDR2 from the germline V gene are LNHDA and SQIVND (reference sequence). The CDR3 sequence is CASSMREDNQPQHF. The CDR3 nucleotides are TGTGCCAGTAGTATGCGGGAGGACAATCAGCCCCAGCATTTT.

The V and J genes are TRBV4-1 and TRBJ1-6; D perhaps matches TRBD1 (5 bases). CDR3 length: 13 residues. CDR1 MGHRA and CDR2 YSYEKL come from the germline V gene. The V end lost 2 bases, the J end lost 9 bases, and 8 bases lay between the germline ends. CDR3 sequence reads: CASSQFRVSPLHF. CDR3 DNA: TGCGCCAGCAGCCAATTCAGGGTTTCACCCCTCCACTTT.

The V and J genes are TRBV7-2 and TRBJ2-5, with 11 bases matching TRBD1. CDR1 and CDR2 from the germline V gene are SGHTA and FQGNSA. Unmatched junction bases numbered 6, after V lost 4 bases and J lost 5 bases. This CDR3 contains 15 residues. As DNA, the CDR3 is TGTGCCAGCAGCTACGGACAGGGGGCGAGGGAGACCCAGTACTTC. Translation gives CASSYGQGARETQYF.

The chain carries TRBV21-1 and TRBJ1-4. TRBV21-1 is a known pseudogene. CDR3 size: 19 residues. Here the CDR3 reads CASSKVDRGGGATNEKLFF. In nucleotides, the CDR3 is TGTGCCAGCAGCAAAGTAGATAGGGGGGGCGGCGCAACTAATGAAAAACTGTTTTTT.

This sequence joins TRBV7-2 and TRBJ1-4; the D gene is possibly TRBD1 (5 bases). Trimming removed 0 bases at V and 12 bases at J, with 14 bases between. The CDR3 length is 14 residues. CDR1 SGHTA and CDR2 FQGNSA come from the germline V gene. The CDR3 sequence is CASSLAGGREELFF. The DNA of the CDR3 is TGTGCCAGCAGCTTAGCGGGGGGGAGGGAGGAACTGTTTTTT.